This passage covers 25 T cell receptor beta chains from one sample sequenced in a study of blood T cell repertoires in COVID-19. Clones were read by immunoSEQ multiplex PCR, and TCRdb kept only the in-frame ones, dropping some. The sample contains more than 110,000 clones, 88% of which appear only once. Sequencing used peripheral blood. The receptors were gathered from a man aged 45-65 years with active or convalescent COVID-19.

The CDR3 reads CASSFGTRSETQYF. The CDR3 DNA follows: TGTGCCAGCAGTTTCGGGACTAGGAGTGAGACCCAGTACTTC. This sequence joins TRBV27 and TRBJ2-5; 8 bases line up with TRBD2. The junction had 5 bases not matched to a gene; V was cut back by 3 bases and J by 5 bases. Germline lookup yields CDR1 MNHEY and CDR2 SMNVEV (reference sequence). This CDR3 is 14 amino acids long.

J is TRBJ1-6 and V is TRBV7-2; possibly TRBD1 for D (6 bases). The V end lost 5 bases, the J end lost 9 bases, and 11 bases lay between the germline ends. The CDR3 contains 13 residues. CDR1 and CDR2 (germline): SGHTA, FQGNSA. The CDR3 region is CASSPWTVSPLHF. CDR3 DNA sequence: TGTGCCAGCAGCCCTTGGACAGTTTCACCCCTCCACTTT. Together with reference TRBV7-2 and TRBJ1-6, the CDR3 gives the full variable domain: GAGVSQSPSNKVTEKGKDVELRCDPISGHTALYWYRQSLGQGLEFLIYFQGNSAPDKSGLPSDRFSAERTGGSVSTLTIQRTQQEDSAVYLCASSPWTVSPLHFGNGTRLTVT.

CDR3 amino acids: CASSQPGQGRFEQYF. CDR3 nucleotide sequence: TGCGCCAGCAGCCAGCCGGGACAGGGACGGTTCGAGCAGTACTTC. The chain joins TRBV4-1 to TRBJ2-7; TRBD1 agrees at 9 bases. This CDR3 has 15 amino acids. V shed 3 bases, J shed 6 bases, and the junction held 9 bases outside the gene matches. CDR1 is MGHRA, CDR2 YSYEKL, per germline.

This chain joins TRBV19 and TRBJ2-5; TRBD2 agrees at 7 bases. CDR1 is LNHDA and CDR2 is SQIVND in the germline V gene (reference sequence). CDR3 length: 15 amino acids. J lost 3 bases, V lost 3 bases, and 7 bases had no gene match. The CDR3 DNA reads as TGTGCCAGTAGTATGCCCGGGGGGTTAGAAGAGACCCAGTACTTC. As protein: CASSMPGGLEETQYF. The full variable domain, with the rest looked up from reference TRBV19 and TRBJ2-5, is DGGITQSPKYLFRKEGQNVTLSCEQNLNHDAMYWYRQDPGQGLRLIYYSQIVNDFQKGDIAEGYSVSREKKESFPLTVTSAQKNPTAFYLCASSMPGGLEETQYFGPGTRLLVL.

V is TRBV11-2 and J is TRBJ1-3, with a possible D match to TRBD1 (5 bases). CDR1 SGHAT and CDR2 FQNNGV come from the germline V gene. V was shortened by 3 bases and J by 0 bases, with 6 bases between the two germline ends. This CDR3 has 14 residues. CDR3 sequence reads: CASSLDNSGNTIYF. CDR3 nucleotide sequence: TGTGCCAGCAGCTTGGACAACTCTGGAAACACCATATATTTT. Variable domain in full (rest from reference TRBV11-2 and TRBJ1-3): EAGVAQSPRYKIIEKRQSVAFWCNPISGHATLYWYQQILGQGPKLLIQFQNNGVVDDSQLPKDRFSAERLKGVDSTLKIQPAKLEDSAVYLCASSLDNSGNTIYFGEGSWLTVV.

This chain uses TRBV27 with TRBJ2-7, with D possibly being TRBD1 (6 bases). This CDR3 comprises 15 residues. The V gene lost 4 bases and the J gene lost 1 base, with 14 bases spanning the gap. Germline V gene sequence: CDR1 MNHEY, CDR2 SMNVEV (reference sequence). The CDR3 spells CASSSRTGTSYEQYF. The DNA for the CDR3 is TGTGCCAGCAGTTCCCGTACCGGGACATCCTACGAGCAGTACTTC.

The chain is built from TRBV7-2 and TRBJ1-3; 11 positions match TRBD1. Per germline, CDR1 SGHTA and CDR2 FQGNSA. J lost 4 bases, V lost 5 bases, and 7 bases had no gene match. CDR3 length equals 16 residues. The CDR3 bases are TGTGCCAGCAGCCCGGACAGGGGGCGACGAGGAAACACCATATATTTT. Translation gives CASSPDRGRRGNTIYF.

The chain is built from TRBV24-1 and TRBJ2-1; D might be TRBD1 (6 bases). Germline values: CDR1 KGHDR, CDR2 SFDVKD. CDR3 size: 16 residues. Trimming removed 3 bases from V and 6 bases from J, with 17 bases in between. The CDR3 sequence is CATSDRSRDTSNEQFF. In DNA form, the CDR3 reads TGTGCCACCAGTGATCGATCCCGGGACACTAGCAATGAGCAGTTCTTC.

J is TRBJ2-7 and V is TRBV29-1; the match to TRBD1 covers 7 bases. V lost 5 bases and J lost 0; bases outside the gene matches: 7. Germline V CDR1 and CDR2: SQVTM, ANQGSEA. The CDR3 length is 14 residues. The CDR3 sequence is CSVFTRDSSYEQYF. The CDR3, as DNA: TGCAGCGTTTTTACCCGGGACAGCTCCTACGAGCAGTACTTC.

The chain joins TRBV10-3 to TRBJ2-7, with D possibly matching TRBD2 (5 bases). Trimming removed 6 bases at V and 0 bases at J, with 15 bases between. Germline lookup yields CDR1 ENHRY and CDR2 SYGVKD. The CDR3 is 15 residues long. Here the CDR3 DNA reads TGTGCCATCAGCCCATCTACGCGGGTCTCCTACGAGCAGTACTTC. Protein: CAISPSTRVSYEQYF.

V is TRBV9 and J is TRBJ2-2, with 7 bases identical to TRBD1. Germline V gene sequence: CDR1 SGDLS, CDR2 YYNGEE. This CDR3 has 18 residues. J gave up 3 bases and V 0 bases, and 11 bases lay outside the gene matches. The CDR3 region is CASSVATGVTGYTGELFF. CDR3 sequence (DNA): TGTGCCAGCAGCGTAGCTACAGGGGTGACGGGTTACACCGGGGAGCTGTTTTTT.

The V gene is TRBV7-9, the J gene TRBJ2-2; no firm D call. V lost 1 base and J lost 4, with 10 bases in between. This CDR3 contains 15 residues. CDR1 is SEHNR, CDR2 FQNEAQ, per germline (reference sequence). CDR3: CASSLVGSGTGELFF. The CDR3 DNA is TGTGCCAGCAGCTTAGTCGGGTCGGGCACCGGGGAGCTGTTTTTT.

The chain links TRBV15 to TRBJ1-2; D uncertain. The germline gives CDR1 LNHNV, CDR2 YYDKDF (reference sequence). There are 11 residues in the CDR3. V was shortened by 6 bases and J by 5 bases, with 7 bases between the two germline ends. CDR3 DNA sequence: TGTGCCACCAGTCGGGGATATGGCTACACCTTC. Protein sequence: CATSRGYGYTF.

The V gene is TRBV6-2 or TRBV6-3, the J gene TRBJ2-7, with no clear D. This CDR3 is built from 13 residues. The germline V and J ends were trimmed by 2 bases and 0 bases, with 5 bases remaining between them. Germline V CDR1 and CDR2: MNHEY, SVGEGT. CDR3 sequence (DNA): TGTGCCAGCAGTTACCTCCCCTCCTACGAGCAGTACTTC. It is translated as CASSYLPSYEQYF.

This CDR3 is CASSFRQGGNTEAFF. The CDR3 nucleotides are TGTGCCAGCAGCTTTCGGCAGGGGGGCAACACTGAAGCTTTCTTT. V gene TRBV5-5 combines with J gene TRBJ1-1; 7 bases map to TRBD1. After removal of 2 bases from V and 2 bases from J, the junction contained 6 bases not matched to a gene. This CDR3 comprises 15 residues. CDR1 SGHKS and CDR2 YYEKEE come from the germline V gene (reference sequence).

The CDR3 reads CASSPGTYEQYF. The CDR3 nucleotides read TGCGCCAGCAGTCCCGGGACCTACGAGCAGTACTTC. V and J are TRBV5-1 and TRBJ2-7; TRBD2 is a possible D gene (5 bases). The germline V gene encodes CDR1 SGHRS and CDR2 YFSETQ. The CDR3 spans 12 residues. Trimming took off 5 bases at V and 2 bases at J, with 8 bases between the two ends.

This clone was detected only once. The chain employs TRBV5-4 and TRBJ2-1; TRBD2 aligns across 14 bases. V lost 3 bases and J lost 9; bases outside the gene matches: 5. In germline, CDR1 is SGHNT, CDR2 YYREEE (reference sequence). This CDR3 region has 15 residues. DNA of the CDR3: TGTGCCAGCAGCTCGGGACTAGCGGGAGAGACTGAGCAGTTCTTC. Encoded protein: CASSSGLAGETEQFF. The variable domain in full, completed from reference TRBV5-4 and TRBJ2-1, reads ETGVTQSPTHLIKTRGQQVTLRCSSQSGHNTVSWYQQALGQGPQFIFQYYREEENGRGNFPPRFSGLQFPNYSSELNVNALELDDSALYLCASSSGLAGETEQFFGPGTRLTVL.

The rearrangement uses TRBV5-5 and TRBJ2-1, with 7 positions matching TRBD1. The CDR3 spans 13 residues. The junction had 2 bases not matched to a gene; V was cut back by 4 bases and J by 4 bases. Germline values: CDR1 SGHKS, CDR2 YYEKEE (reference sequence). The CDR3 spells CASSRDSYNEQFF. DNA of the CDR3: TGTGCCAGCAGCAGGGACAGTTACAATGAGCAGTTCTTC.

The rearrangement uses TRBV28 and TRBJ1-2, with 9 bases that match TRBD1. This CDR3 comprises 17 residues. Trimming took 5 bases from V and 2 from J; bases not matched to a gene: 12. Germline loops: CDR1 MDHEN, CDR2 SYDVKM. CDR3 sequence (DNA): TGTGCCAGCAGTCCTAGGGGACAGGGCTGGGGCAACTATGGCTACACCTTC. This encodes CASSPRGQGWGNYGYTF.

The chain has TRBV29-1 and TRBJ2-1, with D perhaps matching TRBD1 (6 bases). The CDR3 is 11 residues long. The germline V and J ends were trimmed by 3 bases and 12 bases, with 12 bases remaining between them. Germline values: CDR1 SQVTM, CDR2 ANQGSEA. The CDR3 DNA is TGCAGCGTTGACCAGGGGAGTGTGCAGTTCTTC. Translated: CSVDQGSVQFF.

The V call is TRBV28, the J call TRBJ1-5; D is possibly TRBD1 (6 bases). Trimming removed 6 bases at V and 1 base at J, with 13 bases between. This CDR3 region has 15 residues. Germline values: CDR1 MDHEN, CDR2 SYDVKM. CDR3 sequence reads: CASRKGGVSNQPQHF. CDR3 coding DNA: TGTGCCAGCAGAAAAGGGGGAGTAAGCAATCAGCCCCAGCATTTT.

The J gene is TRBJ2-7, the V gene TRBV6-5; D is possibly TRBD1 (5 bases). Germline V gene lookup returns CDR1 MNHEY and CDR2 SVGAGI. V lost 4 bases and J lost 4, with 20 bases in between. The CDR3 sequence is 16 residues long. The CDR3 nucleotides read TGTGCCAGCAGTTCTCCCCGCCAGGGATTAAGGTACGAGCAGTACTTC. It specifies CASSSPRQGLRYEQYF.

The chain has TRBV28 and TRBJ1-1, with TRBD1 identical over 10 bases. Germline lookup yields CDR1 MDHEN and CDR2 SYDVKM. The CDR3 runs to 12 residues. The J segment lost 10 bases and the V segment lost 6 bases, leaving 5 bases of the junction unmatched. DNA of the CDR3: TGTGCCAGCAGCACCGGGACAGGGGTAGCTTTCTTT. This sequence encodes CASSTGTGVAFF.

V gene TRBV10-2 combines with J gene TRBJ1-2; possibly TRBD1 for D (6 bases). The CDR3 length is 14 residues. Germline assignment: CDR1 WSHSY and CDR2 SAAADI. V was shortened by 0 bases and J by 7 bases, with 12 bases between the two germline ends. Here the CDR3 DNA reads TGCGCCAGCAGTGAGTCACAGGGAGTTGGTGGCTACACCTTC. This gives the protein CASSESQGVGGYTF.

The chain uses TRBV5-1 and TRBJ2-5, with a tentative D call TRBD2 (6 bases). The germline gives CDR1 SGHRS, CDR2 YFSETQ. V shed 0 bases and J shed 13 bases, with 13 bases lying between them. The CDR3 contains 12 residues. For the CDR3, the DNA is TGCGCCAGCAGCTTGGCCGGGAGTGACGGGTACTTC. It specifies CASSLAGSDGYF.